This T cell receptor (beta chain) was recorded in a study of shared clonotypes between healthy human individuals. Study at large: Those who served as donors were two women and three men between the ages of 18 and 49.

Study outcomes and limitations: Sequencing of the sorted subsets was shown by rarefaction to be incomplete despite large depth. Unshared clonotypes carried lower generation probabilities than those common to all four donors.

A word on this clone: Its specificity is unknown.

In replicate PCRs of sorted subsets, around 0.2 ug DNA, approximately 30,000 T cell genomes, was used. TCRdb's copy holds only in-frame clones and misses some; the assay was immunoSEQ multiplex PCR. This repertoire shows about 2.1 million clones, 90% to 95% found once; its top ten account for 1.5% to 2%. With 3 bases removed from V and 4 bases from J, the gap between germline ends came to 13 bases. Germline V gives CDR1 MNHEY, CDR2 SMNVEV (reference sequence). This CDR3 comprises 15 residues. Naivety among CD8 cells was defined by CD45RO negativity and positive CCR7 selection, thereby excluding terminally differentiated effector memory CD45RA+ cells.

This clonotype was obtained from a man aged 18 to 29 in good health. Some clones in this sample may be carry-over from other donors' samples. Sequencing used naive CD8+ T cells from PBMCs. The V call is TRBV27, the J call TRBJ2-1; D gene ambiguous. The CDR3 here is CASSFGSPVYNEQFF. CDR3 sequence (DNA): TGTGCCAGCAGTTTTGGCAGCCCAGTTTACAATGAGCAGTTCTTC.